The rows below give T cell receptor beta chains drawn from one sample of a study of Tregs in tolerant kidney transplant recipients. Sequenced by immunoSEQ multiplex PCR; TCRdb stores in-frame clones only, minus some. Of approximately 50,000 clones listed, about 89% are singletons. This material consisted of CD8+ T cells from blood (PBMCs), taken 24 months after the transplant. The receptor source for this set is a human patient who received a combined kidney and bone marrow transplant. Some T cells may be the graft donor's. CDR3s include the opening cysteine and the closing phenylalanine or tryptophan. The D gene is left open where the match is weak. The listing skips clone size in some rows; elsewhere it reads once, few, many or a size class.

TRBV18	TRBD2	TRBJ2-5	.	CASSLGTSGSQETQYF	TGTGCCAGCTCCCTGGGGACTAGCGGGAGCCAAGAGACCCAGTACTTC
TRBV28	.	TRBJ1-2	few	CASSSARVHGYTF	TGTGCCAGCAGTTCGGCCAGGGTCCATGGCTACACCTTC
TRBV7-9	TRBD2	TRBJ2-5	.	CASSLRLADQETQYF	TGTGCCAGCAGCTTAAGGCTAGCGGACCAAGAGACCCAGTACTTC
TRBV6-5	.	TRBJ2-2	few	CASSYDSGTGELFF	TGTGCCAGCAGTTACGATTCGGGGACCGGGGAGCTGTTTTTT
TRBV10-3	.	TRBJ2-7	.	CAIILLARDSEQYF	TGTGCCATCATTCTACTAGCAAGGGACTCCGAGCAGTACTTC
TRBV7-8	.	TRBJ2-7	.	CASRVASGSWCFF	.
TRBV9	TRBD1	TRBJ2-1	.	CASSTGGTGYNEQFF	TGTGCCAGCAGCACAGGGGGGACAGGTTACAATGAGCAGTTCTTC
TRBV7-9	TRBD2	TRBJ2-1	.	CASSERGGPHEQFF	TGTGCCAGCAGCGAGCGGGGGGGCCCTCATGAGCAGTTCTTC
TRBV7-8	TRBD2	TRBJ2-1	.	CASSTSGRSYNEQFF	TGTGCCAGCAGCACTAGCGGGAGGTCCTACAATGAGCAGTTCTTC
TRBV7-9	.	TRBJ2-5	.	CASSLVGDQETQYF	TGTGCCAGCAGCTTAGTGGGAGACCAAGAGACCCAGTACTTC
TRBV7-6	.	TRBJ2-3	.	CASSLGQGGGTDTQYF	TGTGCCAGCAGCTTAGGACAGGGAGGCGGCACAGATACGCAGTATTTT
TRBV6-1	.	TRBJ1-1	.	CASNGPNTEAFF	TGTGCCAGCAATGGGCCGAACACTGAAGCTTTCTTT
TRBV19	.	TRBJ2-3	.	CASSIVETDTQYF	TGTGCCAGTAGTATTGTTGAGACAGATACGCAGTATTTT
TRBV6-1	.	TRBJ2-7	once	CASSPYKSYEQYF	TGTGCCAGCAGTCCCTATAAGTCCTACGAGCAGTACTTC